This TCR beta chain emerged from a study of response to subunit inactivated influenza vaccine. V lost 10 bases and J lost 0, with 13 bases in between. The CDR3 length is 13 residues. Germline V lookup: CDR1 MDHEN, CDR2 SYDVKM. Each CDR3 protein gets one entry after TCRdb re-called the RT-PCR reads with MiXCR. The sample carries around 850,000 distinct CDR3 sequences, approximately 18% recorded once. This specimen was PBMCs from blood, taken roughly 5 days after vaccination. This receptor was taken from a man aged 50 to 60 who received an inactivated influenza vaccine. The chain carries TRBV28 and TRBJ2-7; perhaps TRBD1 as D (6 bases). Written as DNA, the CDR3 is TGTGCCATCAACAGGGCCAGCTCCTACGAGCAGTACTTC. It encodes CAINRASSYEQYF.